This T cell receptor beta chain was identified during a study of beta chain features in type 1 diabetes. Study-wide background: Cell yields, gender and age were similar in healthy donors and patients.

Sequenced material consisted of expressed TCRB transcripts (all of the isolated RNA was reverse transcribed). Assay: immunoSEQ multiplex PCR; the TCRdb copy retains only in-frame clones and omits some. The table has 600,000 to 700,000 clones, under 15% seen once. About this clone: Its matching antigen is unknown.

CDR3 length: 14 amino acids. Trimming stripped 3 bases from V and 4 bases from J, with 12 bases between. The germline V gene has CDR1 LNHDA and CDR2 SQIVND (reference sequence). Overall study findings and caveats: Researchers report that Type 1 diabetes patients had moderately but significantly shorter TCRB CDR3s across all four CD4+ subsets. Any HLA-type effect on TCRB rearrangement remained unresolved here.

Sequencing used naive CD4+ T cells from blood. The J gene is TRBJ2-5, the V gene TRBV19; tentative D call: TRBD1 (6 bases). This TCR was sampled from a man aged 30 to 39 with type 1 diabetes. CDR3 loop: CASSIVQGGETQYF. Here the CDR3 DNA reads TGTGCCAGTAGTATCGTACAGGGTGGAGAGACCCAGTACTTC.